This T cell receptor beta chain was retrieved from a study of cytomegalovirus exposure and HLA in healthy donors. Study-wide findings and caveats: Some TCR beta chains (about 170 of them) were listed as cytomegalovirus-associated.

In regard to this clone: The antigen is undetermined.

PCR primers comprised 60 Vbeta and 13 Jbeta primers. This table comes from immunoSEQ multiplex PCR, and its TCRdb copy is limited to in-frame clones, with some not included. The repertoire shows 50,000 or so clones; the top ten hold 20% to 30%. CDR3 length equals 14 residues. Trimming took 5 bases from V and 12 from J, leaving 24 bases between them. The germline V gene has CDR1 SGHRS and CDR2 YFSETQ. This clonotype was sampled from a man aged 40-49 years in good health and CMV-seropositive. The genes are TRBV5-1 and TRBJ2-7, with D possibly TRBD1 on 5 matching bases. The material sequenced was PBMCs. The CDR3 region has the DNA TGCGCCAGCAGTTCGACAGTCGCAGACCCGCAGGGGTACTTC. Translating it yields CASSSTVADPQGYF.